Listed here are 31 T cell receptor beta chains from one sample, sequenced in a study of regulatory T cells in long-lasting Graves disease. Time point defined: persistent/refractory GD, antithyroid drugs over 5 years with positive TRAb. RNA isolated from PBMCs was used to make the TCR library. TCR beta libraries were built with iRepertoire HTBI primers and Arm-PCR of CDR3 regions. TCRdb used MiXCR to reprocess the multiplex PCR reads, holding one entry per CDR3 protein. In the table there are 650,000 to 700,000 distinct CDR3 sequences, 25% to 35% of which are singletons. The sequenced sample was peripheral blood mononuclear cells (PBMCs), obtained when the disease was refractory, from a patient treated with antithyroid drugs. The receptor source for this set is a female donor with Graves disease.

The genes are TRBV2 and TRBJ1-2, with D possibly matching TRBD1 (5 bases). The V end was cut by 5 bases, the J end by 5 bases, with 18 bases between. In germline, CDR1 is SNHLY, CDR2 FYNNEI. CDR3 length: 15 amino acids. The DNA of the CDR3 is TGTGCCAGCAGTCAGACAGCGACCCGGGGTTATGGCTACACCTTC. As protein: CASSQTATRGYGYTF.

The V and J genes are TRBV6-1 and TRBJ1-2, with D perhaps matching TRBD1 (5 bases). Trimming cost V 1 base and J 1 base, with 10 bases left between them. The germline V gene encodes CDR1 MNHNS and CDR2 SASEGT. This CDR3 comprises 15 residues. For the CDR3, the DNA is TGTGCCAGCAGTGAAGAATACAGGAATAACTATGGCTACACCTTC. Its protein is CASSEEYRNNYGYTF.

The chain carries TRBV5-1 and TRBJ2-7; TRBD2 agrees at 7 bases. The CDR3 has 15 amino acids. CDR1 SGHRS and CDR2 YFSETQ come from the germline V gene. The V and J ends lost 0 bases and 0 bases, in that order; junction bases with no gene match: 3. The chain's CDR3 is CASSLGAGDSYEQYF. CDR3 sequence (DNA): TGCGCCAGCAGCTTGGGGGCGGGGGACTCCTACGAGCAGTACTTC.

This clonotype has only a few counts. The V gene is TRBV20-1, the J gene TRBJ1-5; a weak D match, TRBD1 (6 bases). The CDR3 length is 14 residues. Trimming left V 1 base short and J 7 bases short, with 14 bases between. Looked up from germline, CDR1 is DFQATT and CDR2 is SNEGSKA (reference sequence). For the CDR3, the DNA is TGCAGTGCTAGAGTCGGACAGCCCGGGCAGCCCCAGCATTTT. Encoded protein: CSARVGQPGQPQHF.

This clonotype was detected a few times. V gene TRBV30 combines with J gene TRBJ2-5, with 7 bases fitting TRBD1. The CDR3 length is 15 residues. Trimming removed 2 bases from V and 2 bases from J; junction bases left unmatched: 8. The germline CDR1 and CDR2 sequences are GTSNPN and SVGIG (reference sequence). The CDR3 nucleotides are TGTGCCTGGAGTCTTTGGACAGGACGACAAGAGACCCAGTACTTC. This codes for CAWSLWTGRQETQYF.

This clonotype has ten or more counts. The V and J genes are TRBV27 and TRBJ1-1, with D possibly being TRBD1 (6 bases). CDR3 length equals 14 residues. With 6 bases removed from V and 1 base from J, the gap between germline ends came to 12 bases. Germline assignment: CDR1 MNHEY and CDR2 SMNVEV (reference sequence). CDR3 region: CASRRTDRNTEAFF. The CDR3 DNA follows: TGTGCCAGCAGGAGGACGGACAGGAACACTGAAGCTTTCTTT.

Comments on this clonotype: This probably arose from a read error, given a far larger clone one base away. The rearrangement uses TRBV2 and TRBJ2-5, with 7 bases fitting TRBD2. This CDR3 is built from 15 residues. From germline, CDR1 is SNHLY and CDR2 FYNNEI. Trimming took 6 bases from V and 5 from J; bases not matched to a gene: 12. The CDR3 here is CASSRGGSSGETQYF. The CDR3 DNA reads TGTGCCAGCAGCAGAGGAGGGTCTAGCGGTGAGACCCAGTACTTC. The full variable domain, with the rest looked up from reference TRBV2 and TRBJ2-5, is EPEVTQTPSHQVTQMGQEVILRCVPISNHLYFYWYRQILGQKVEFLVSFYNNEISEKSEIFDDQFSVERPDGSNFTLKIRSTKLEDSAMYFCASSRGGSSGETQYFGPGTRLLVL.

This chain connects TRBV7-2 to TRBJ1-1, with unresolved D. The V end lost 5 bases, the J end lost 1 base, and 11 bases lay between the germline ends. Germline V lookup: CDR1 SGHTA, CDR2 FQGNSA. The CDR3 consists of 14 residues. The CDR3 bases are TGTGCCAGCAGCCCCGAAATGGGGAACACTGAAGCTTTCTTT. Translation: CASSPEMGNTEAFF.

The chain employs TRBV15 and TRBJ1-2, with 7 nucleotides matching TRBD1. The CDR3 is 15 residues long. Trimming removed 5 bases from V and 7 bases from J; junction bases left unmatched: 13. The V gene's germline CDR1 is LNHNV and CDR2 YYDKDF (reference sequence). The CDR3 spells CATSEGGQGRTGYTF. The CDR3 coding sequence is TGTGCCACCAGCGAAGGGGGCCAGGGAAGGACTGGCTACACCTTC.

This clonotype came up a few times. J is TRBJ1-5 and V is TRBV2, with 9 bases lining up with TRBD1. CDR1 is SNHLY and CDR2 is FYNNEI in the germline V gene. The CDR3 spans 14 residues. V was pared by 7 bases and J by 6 bases, with 7 bases of the junction left unmatched. This chain's CDR3 is CASNVQGAGQPQHF. DNA for the CDR3: TGTGCCAGCAATGTACAGGGGGCCGGTCAGCCCCAGCATTTT.

CDR3 residues: CASSLGLDGTDTQYF. CDR3 coding DNA: TGTGCCAGCTCACTGGGGTTAGACGGCACAGATACGCAGTATTTT. The chain combines TRBV18 with TRBJ2-3; D is unresolved. Trimming pared 4 bases from V and 1 base from J, leaving 12 bases between. CDR1 is KGHSH and CDR2 is LQKENI in the germline V gene. The CDR3 has 15 residues.

The chain joins TRBV7-9 to TRBJ1-3, with 10 positions matching TRBD1. The CDR3 length is 15 residues. V gave up 3 bases and J gave up 6 bases; unmatched junction bases: 5. The V gene's germline CDR1 is SEHNR and CDR2 FQNEAQ (reference sequence). As DNA, the CDR3 is TGTGCCAGCAGCTTTCCGGGACAGGGGTCAAACACCATATATTTT. Its protein product is CASSFPGQGSNTIYF.

In regard to this clonotype: Possible read error: a much larger clone is one base away. The chain employs TRBV5-1 and TRBJ1-1, with D perhaps TRBD1 (5 bases). Trimming cost V 4 bases and J 7 bases, with 8 bases left between them. Germline V gives CDR1 SGHRS, CDR2 YFSETQ. The CDR3 runs to 11 residues. In nucleotides, the CDR3 is TGCGCCAGCAGCGGACACAATGAAGCTTTCTTT. Encoded protein: CASSGHNEAFF.

There are a few counts of this clonotype. The CDR3 DNA sequence: TGCAGTGCTTCGCGGACAGGGGGAAACATTCAGTACTTC. Translated: CSASRTGGNIQYF. The genes are TRBV20-1 and TRBJ2-4; 10 positions match TRBD1. Germline loops: CDR1 DFQATT, CDR2 SNEGSKA (reference sequence). This CDR3 is built from 13 residues. V shed 5 bases, J shed 6 bases, and the junction held 4 bases outside the gene matches.

The chain couples TRBV3-1 to TRBJ1-3; 7 nucleotides match TRBD1. Germline V gives CDR1 LGHDT, CDR2 YNNKEL (reference sequence). There are 16 residues in the CDR3. V gave up 4 bases and J gave up 3 bases; unmatched junction bases: 9. The CDR3 reads CASSLSTGPVGNTIYF. The DNA for the CDR3 is TGTGCCAGCAGCCTTTCGACAGGGCCGGTTGGAAACACCATATATTTT. Full variable domain (rest looked up from reference TRBV3-1 and TRBJ1-3): DTAVSQTPKYLVTQMGNDKSIKCEQNLGHDTMYWYKQDSKKFLKIMFSYNNKELIINETVPNRFSPKSPDKAHLNLHINSLELGDSAVYFCASSLSTGPVGNTIYFGEGSWLTVV.

There are a few counts of this clonotype. In DNA, the CDR3 is TGTGCCAGCAGCTCGCACAGGGGAATGGGTGAAAAACTGTTTTTT. Translation: CASSSHRGMGEKLFF. The V and J genes are TRBV11-2 and TRBJ1-4, with 7 bases aligning to TRBD1. V lost 4 bases, J lost 7 bases, and 9 bases stayed unmatched. The germline CDR1 and CDR2 sequences are SGHAT and FQNNGV. The CDR3 totals 15 residues.

The chain joins TRBV25-1 to TRBJ1-1; 8 bases line up with TRBD1. The germline CDR1 and CDR2 sequences are MGHDK and SYGVNS. The ends lost 3 bases at V and 10 bases at J; junction bases unmatched: 10. The CDR3 totals 14 residues. CDR3 residues: CASSDDGRGRSAFF. The DNA for the CDR3 is TGTGCCAGCAGTGACGATGGCAGGGGGCGATCAGCTTTCTTT.

Only a few counts were recorded for this clonotype. The V call is TRBV20-1, the J call TRBJ2-7; D is tentatively TRBD1 or TRBD2 (5 bases each). The length of the CDR3 is 15 residues. Germline V gene lookup returns CDR1 DFQATT and CDR2 SNEGSKA (reference sequence). With 3 bases removed from V and 0 bases from J, the gap between germline ends came to 15 bases. The CDR3 loop reads CSARDLGASSYEQYF. CDR3 in DNA: TGCAGTGCTAGGGACCTCGGGGCCAGCTCCTACGAGCAGTACTTC.

This clonotype was seen ten or more times. The genes are TRBV7-3 and TRBJ1-6, with D hard to call. V was pared by 2 bases and J by 9 bases, with 8 bases between. CDR1 and CDR2 from the germline V gene are SGHTA and FQGTGA. The CDR3 has 13 amino acids. CDR3 DNA: TGTGCCAGCAGCTTAGCCTGGGGTTCACCCCTCCACTTT. Its translation is CASSLAWGSPLHF. Full variable domain (remainder filled in from reference TRBV7-3 and TRBJ1-6): GAGVSQTPSNKVTEKGKYVELRCDPISGHTALYWYRQSLGQGPEFLIYFQGTGAADDSGLPNDRFFAVRPEGSVSTLKIQRTERGDSAVYLCASSLAWGSPLHFGNGTRLTVT.

The chain combines TRBV11-2 with TRBJ2-2; no definite D call. V shed 5 bases and J shed 2 bases, with 15 bases lying between them. Germline CDR1 and CDR2: SGHAT and FQNNGV. The CDR3 has 16 amino acids. The CDR3 sequence: CASSPRTAGNTGELFF. CDR3 bases: TGTGCCAGCAGCCCCCGGACGGCCGGAAACACCGGGGAGCTGTTTTTT.

The V gene is TRBV18, the J gene TRBJ1-1; TRBD1 might be the D (6 bases). This CDR3 comprises 16 residues. V shed 3 bases and J shed 6 bases, with 20 bases lying between them. CDR1 and CDR2 from the germline V gene are KGHSH and LQKENI. The CDR3 coding sequence is TGTGCCAGCTCACCCCTTGAGACAGGACGACTCGCTGAAGCTTTCTTT. Encoded protein: CASSPLETGRLAEAFF. Full variable domain (outside the CDR3, taken from reference TRBV18 and TRBJ1-1): NAGVMQNPRHLVRRRGQEARLRCSPMKGHSHVYWYRQLPEEGLKFMVYLQKENIIDESGMPKERFSAEFPKEGPSILRIQQVVRGDSAAYFCASSPLETGRLAEAFFGQGTRLTVV.

The gene calls are TRBV20-1 and TRBJ2-5; D perhaps matches TRBD1 (6 bases). Between the trimmed V and J ends, which lost 6 bases and 2 bases, there was a span of 16 bases. The germline V gene has CDR1 DFQATT and CDR2 SNEGSKA (reference sequence). This CDR3 is built from 14 residues. The chain's CDR3 is CSATSRDIQETQYF. Written as DNA, the CDR3 is TGCAGTGCAACATCTCGGGACATACAAGAGACCCAGTACTTC.

The V call is TRBV6-1, the J call TRBJ1-1; a weak D match, TRBD1 (5 bases). With 7 bases removed from V and 1 base from J, the gap between germline ends came to 16 bases. CDR1 is MNHNS and CDR2 is SASEGT in the germline V gene. The CDR3 consists of 15 residues. The CDR3 nucleotides are TGTGCCAGCAACTTAGGACAAAACTCGAACACTGAAGCTTTCTTT. Encoded protein: CASNLGQNSNTEAFF.

The chain carries TRBV28 and TRBJ1-1; no clear D gene. This CDR3 has 13 residues. Germline V gene data show CDR1 as MDHEN and CDR2 as SYDVKM. Trimming took off 7 bases at V and 1 base at J, with 10 bases between the two ends. CDR3: CASNSPENTEAFF. CDR3 sequence (DNA): TGTGCCAGCAATAGCCCGGAGAACACTGAAGCTTTCTTT.

In its sample, this clonotype was seen many times. The rearrangement links TRBV12-3 or TRBV12-4 to TRBJ1-2; D is ambiguous. The CDR3 contains 11 residues. The ends were cut back, 2 bases at V and 6 bases at J, with 4 bases in the middle. CDR3 region: CASSLIDGYTF. The DNA for the CDR3 is TGTGCCAGCAGTTTAATCGATGGCTACACCTTC.

The V gene is TRBV3-1, the J gene TRBJ1-4; 8 nucleotides agree with TRBD1. The CDR3 sequence is 15 residues long. Germline CDR1 reads LGHDT; CDR2 reads YNNKEL (reference sequence). J lost 8 bases, V lost 4 bases, and 9 bases had no gene match. CDR3 nucleotide sequence: TGTGCCAGCAGCCCGACGGGACAGGCAGAGGAAAAACTGTTTTTT. Protein sequence: CASSPTGQAEEKLFF.

The rearrangement links TRBV2 to TRBJ1-1; 8 bases fit TRBD1. Germline V CDR1 and CDR2: SNHLY, FYNNEI. CDR3 length: 16 residues. Trimming cost V 2 bases and J 2 bases; bases outside gene matches: 7. CDR3 residues: CASSEKMGQENTEAFF. CDR3 nucleotides: TGTGCCAGCAGTGAAAAGATGGGACAGGAAAACACTGAAGCTTTCTTT.

This clonotype appeared a few times. This chain uses TRBV15 with TRBJ1-4, with D maybe TRBD1 (5 bases). The CDR3 runs to 13 residues. The V end lost 0 bases, the J end lost 12 bases, and 11 bases lay between the germline ends. CDR1 and CDR2 from the germline V gene are LNHNV and YYDKDF (reference sequence). CDR3 in DNA: TGTGCCACCAGCAGAGATTCAGGGTTTGAACTGTTTTTT. Translation gives CATSRDSGFELFF.

CDR3 amino acids: CSVVRGTGGEQYF. DNA for the CDR3: TGCAGCGTTGTTAGAGGGACAGGGGGCGAGCAGTACTTC. The chain recombines TRBV29-1 with TRBJ2-7, with TRBD1 matching over 11 bases. J was trimmed by 6 bases and V by 4 bases; bases with no gene match: 5. The CDR3 loop spans 13 amino acids. The V gene's germline CDR1 is SQVTM and CDR2 ANQGSEA.

V is TRBV3-1 and J is TRBJ1-2; D gene unclear. The V gene lost 4 bases and the J gene lost 0 bases, with 12 bases spanning the gap. Germline V gives CDR1 LGHDT, CDR2 YNNKEL (reference sequence). The CDR3 is made up of 15 amino acids. CDR3 region: CASSLAEPTNYGYTF. The CDR3 region has the DNA TGTGCCAGCAGCCTGGCAGAGCCCACTAACTATGGCTACACCTTC.

The table lists this clonotype with a few counts. The chain is built from TRBV5-1 and TRBJ1-1; 7 nucleotides align to TRBD1. Germline lookup yields CDR1 SGHRS and CDR2 YFSETQ. The CDR3 totals 14 residues. Trimming at V came to 0 bases and at J to 8 bases, leaving 7 bases not matched to a gene. CDR3 amino acids: CASSLGQGPSEAFF. Written as DNA, the CDR3 is TGCGCCAGCAGCTTGGGACAGGGTCCGTCGGAAGCTTTCTTT. The complete variable domain, with remaining parts taken from reference TRBV5-1 and TRBJ1-1, reads KAGVTQTPRYLIKTRGQQVTLSCSPISGHRSVSWYQQTPGQGLQFLFEYFSETQRNKGNFPGRFSGRQFSNSRSEMNVSTLELGDSALYLCASSLGQGPSEAFFGQGTRLTVV.